The 28 T cell receptor beta chains given below trace back to one sample, sequenced in a study of blood T cell repertoires in COVID-19. Repertoires were generated with immunoSEQ multiplex PCR, while TCRdb's copy carries only in-frame clones and drops some. The sample includes under 20,000 clones, around 90% of them seen just once. Sequenced sample: peripheral blood. Receptor source: a human donor in a cohort sampled during active COVID-19.

This clone was detected once. The chain is built from TRBV30 and TRBJ1-6, with TRBD1 matching over 7 bases. This CDR3 region has 15 residues. V lost 0 bases and J lost 10; bases outside the gene matches: 9. Germline V CDR1 and CDR2: GTSNPN, SVGIG (reference sequence). The DNA of the CDR3 is TGTGCCTGGAGTGTTACAGGGGTTGTACAGTCACCCCTCCACTTT. This gives the protein CAWSVTGVVQSPLHF.

V is TRBV28 and J is TRBJ1-5; no clear D. From germline, CDR1 is MDHEN and CDR2 SYDVKM. The CDR3 runs 12 residues. V lost 6 bases and J 9 bases, leaving 12 bases between the germline ends. The CDR3 DNA reads as TGTGCCAGCAGGCCCTCGCTAGGGCCCCAGCATTTT. Protein product: CASRPSLGPQHF.

This clone was found once. The V gene is TRBV4-1, the J gene TRBJ1-1; 8 bases map to TRBD1. The germline V gene encodes CDR1 MGHRA and CDR2 YSYEKL. J gave up 1 base and V 5 bases, and 6 bases lay outside the gene matches. This CDR3 contains 15 residues. The CDR3 region has the DNA TGCGCCAGCAGCTCAGATGGACAGGGGAACACTGAAGCTTTCTTT. This encodes CASSSDGQGNTEAFF.

This chain uses TRBV7-9 with TRBJ2-7, with TRBD2 matching over 12 bases. V was pared by 3 bases and J by 1 base, with 7 bases of the junction left unmatched. In germline, CDR1 is SEHNR, CDR2 FQNEAQ (reference sequence). The CDR3 sequence is 17 residues long. The CDR3 reads CASSFSPGTSGSYEQYF. The CDR3 DNA reads as TGTGCCAGCAGCTTCTCTCCCGGGACTAGCGGGTCCTACGAGCAGTACTTC.

V gene TRBV4-1 combines with J gene TRBJ1-5, with 8 positions matching TRBD1. The V and J ends lost 0 bases and 2 bases, in that order; junction bases with no gene match: 3. Germline V gene sequence: CDR1 MGHRA, CDR2 YSYEKL. This CDR3 is built from 16 residues. CDR3 nucleotides: TGCGCCAGCAGCCAAGAGGGGGGACAGGGCAATCAGCCCCAGCATTTT. It yields the protein CASSQEGGQGNQPQHF.

The rearrangement uses TRBV6-5 and TRBJ1-1; D possibly corresponds to TRBD1 (5 bases). Germline-derived CDR1 and CDR2 are MNHEY and SVGAGI. V was cut by 0 bases and J by 5 bases, with 7 bases left in between. This CDR3 spans 13 amino acids. The CDR3 DNA sequence: TGTGCCAGCAGTTACTCGGCAGGGACTGAAGCTTTCTTT. It codes for CASSYSAGTEAFF.

The CDR3 protein is CASSLGPGGPNEQFF. The DNA of the CDR3 is TGTGCCAGCAGCTTAGGGCCGGGAGGGCCAAATGAGCAGTTCTTC. The rearrangement joins TRBV11-2 to TRBJ2-1, with 8 bases that match TRBD2. The V gene's germline CDR1 is SGHAT and CDR2 FQNNGV. V was clipped by 1 base and J by 7 bases; unmatched bases: 6. The CDR3 sequence is 15 residues long.

In this sample, this clone turned up a few times. The chain joins TRBV3-1 (or the pseudogene TRBV3-2) to TRBJ1-1; possible D gene TRBD1, 5 bases. V lost 0 bases and J 0 bases, leaving 11 bases between the germline ends. This CDR3 has 16 residues. CDR1 and CDR2 (germline): LGHDT, YNNKEL (reference sequence). CDR3 loop: CASSQDNNRLNTEAFF. CDR3 DNA sequence: TGTGCCAGCAGCCAAGATAATAACAGGCTGAACACTGAAGCTTTCTTT.

This chain joins TRBV28 and TRBJ1-2, with 10 positions matching TRBD1. CDR1 and CDR2 (germline): MDHEN, SYDVKM. The CDR3 sequence is 14 residues long. The CDR3 is CASRGQGLNYGYTF. CDR3 nucleotide sequence: TGTGCATCCCGGGGACAGGGGTTGAACTATGGCTACACCTTC.

The V gene is TRBV7-6, the J gene TRBJ1-1, with 7 positions matching TRBD1. The CDR3 is 16 amino acids. Unmatched junction bases numbered 14, after V lost 5 bases and J lost 5 bases. CDR1 and CDR2 from the germline V gene are SGHVS and FNYEAQ. CDR3 nucleotide sequence: TGTGCCAGCAGCGGGGCAAGGGGCCAGGGGGAAACTGAAGCTTTCTTT. Translation: CASSGARGQGETEAFF.

Only a few counts were recorded for this clone. V gene TRBV27 combines with J gene TRBJ1-6; a possible D gene is TRBD1 (5 bases). Germline CDR1 reads MNHEY; CDR2 reads SMNVEV (reference sequence). The CDR3 totals 16 residues. The V end lost 2 bases, the J end lost 7 bases, and 15 bases lay between the germline ends. The CDR3 region has the DNA TGTGCCAGCAGTTTACCCCGGACCTGGGGCAATTCACCCCTCCACTTT. Protein sequence: CASSLPRTWGNSPLHF.

The V call is TRBV6-5, the J call TRBJ1-2; 8 nucleotides match TRBD1. Germline CDR1 and CDR2: MNHEY and SVGAGI. Trimming cost V 8 bases and J 5 bases; bases outside gene matches: 4. The CDR3 is made up of 12 amino acids. The CDR3 sequence: CASGTGGYGYTF. CDR3 coding DNA: TGTGCCAGCGGAACAGGGGGGTATGGCTACACCTTC.

The V call is TRBV7-2, the J call TRBJ1-3, with D uncertain. Germline-derived CDR1 and CDR2 are SGHTA and FQGNSA. Trimming removed 2 bases at V and 0 bases at J, with 17 bases between. The CDR3 totals 18 residues. The CDR3 loop reads CASSLWAVPTSSGNTIYF. In nucleotides, the CDR3 is TGTGCCAGCAGCTTATGGGCAGTACCTACCAGCTCTGGAAACACCATATATTTT. Full variable domain (missing parts from reference TRBV7-2 and TRBJ1-3): GAGVSQSPSNKVTEKGKDVELRCDPISGHTALYWYRQSLGQGLEFLIYFQGNSAPDKSGLPSDRFSAERTGGSVSTLTIQRTQQEDSAVYLCASSLWAVPTSSGNTIYFGEGSWLTVV.

This rearrangement joins TRBV18 to TRBJ1-1, with a weak D call TRBD1 (5 bases). The CDR3 spans 13 residues. V was shortened by 0 bases and J by 3 bases, with 5 bases between the two germline ends. Germline V gene data show CDR1 as KGHSH and CDR2 as LQKENI. The CDR3 DNA follows: TGTGCCAGCTCACCACCAGGGGACACTGAAGCTTTCTTT. This gives the protein CASSPPGDTEAFF.

The genes are TRBV5-5 and TRBJ1-2; possible D gene TRBD1, 5 bases. This CDR3 contains 13 residues. Germline V gene data show CDR1 as SGHKS and CDR2 as YYEKEE (reference sequence). Trimming removed 0 bases from V and 2 bases from J, with 5 bases in between. CDR3 loop: CASSLGQNYGYTF. CDR3 nucleotide sequence: TGTGCCAGCAGCTTGGGACAGAACTATGGCTACACCTTC.

This chain joins TRBV5-1 and TRBJ1-1, with 11 nucleotides matching TRBD1. The CDR3 runs to 15 residues. The germline gives CDR1 SGHRS, CDR2 YFSETQ. The V and J ends lost 0 bases and 2 bases, in that order; junction bases with no gene match: 0. The CDR3 loop is CASSLGTGGNTEAFF. The CDR3 region has the DNA TGCGCCAGCAGCTTGGGGACAGGGGGCAACACTGAAGCTTTCTTT.

The rearrangement links TRBV19 to TRBJ2-1, with D possibly being TRBD1 (6 bases). This CDR3 contains 17 residues. The germline CDR1 and CDR2 sequences are LNHDA and SQIVND (reference sequence). Trimming pared 3 bases from V and 1 base from J, leaving 16 bases between. CDR3 residues: CASSIPGHTISYNEQFF. Here the CDR3 DNA reads TGTGCCAGTAGTATCCCGGGACACACGATATCCTACAATGAGCAGTTCTTC.

V is TRBV10-1 and J is TRBJ2-1, with TRBD1 as a possible D gene (6 bases). CDR3 length: 12 amino acids. The V and J ends lost 5 bases and 10 bases respectively, with 12 bases between them. The germline V gene has CDR1 WNHNN and CDR2 SYGVQD (reference sequence). The CDR3 spells CASSLTGGEQFF. The CDR3 nucleotides read TGCGCCAGCAGTTTGACAGGTGGAGAGCAGTTCTTC.

This chain uses TRBV5-4 with TRBJ2-1; 11 bases are shared with TRBD2. This CDR3 has 16 amino acids. V lost 4 bases, J lost 3 bases, and 6 bases stayed unmatched. Looked up from germline, CDR1 is SGHNT and CDR2 is YYREEE (reference sequence). The CDR3: CASSLGTSGSYNEQFF. The CDR3, as DNA: TGTGCCAGCAGCCTCGGGACTAGCGGCAGCTACAATGAGCAGTTCTTC.

This rearrangement joins TRBV10-1 to TRBJ2-3, with TRBD2 as a possible D gene (5 bases). Germline CDR1 WNHNN, CDR2 SYGVQD (reference sequence). V lost 3 bases, J lost 0 bases, and 10 bases lay in between. This CDR3 contains 15 residues. The CDR3 bases are TGCGCCAGCAGTGACGGACTGGGGAGCACAGATACGCAGTATTTT. Translated: CASSDGLGSTDTQYF.

The V call is TRBV25-1, the J call TRBJ2-7; D not certain. V was clipped by 4 bases and J by 2 bases, with 12 bases between them. CDR3 length: 14 residues. Per the germline V gene, CDR1 is MGHDK and CDR2 is SYGVNS. The DNA for the CDR3 is TGTGCCAGCAGTGTGGGCGCACCTACCTACGAGCAGTACTTC. Its translation: CASSVGAPTYEQYF.

CDR3: CASSYEGLDNEQFF. CDR3 sequence (DNA): TGTGCCAGCAGTTACGAGGGTTTGGACAATGAGCAGTTCTTC. This sequence joins TRBV6-6 and TRBJ2-1; maybe TRBD2 (5 bases). Per germline, CDR1 MNHNY and CDR2 SVGAGI (reference sequence). There are 14 residues in the CDR3. V shed 2 bases and J shed 5 bases, with 10 bases lying between them.

This chain links TRBV6-1 with TRBJ2-7; 7 bases fit TRBD2. CDR3 length: 16 amino acids. The J segment lost 4 bases and the V segment lost 1 base, leaving 10 bases of the junction unmatched. Germline assignment: CDR1 MNHNS and CDR2 SASEGT. CDR3 DNA sequence: TGTGCCAGCAGTGAAGTCGGGGGGTCCCGTCCATACGAGCAGTACTTC. Protein: CASSEVGGSRPYEQYF.

The chain carries TRBV29-1 and TRBJ2-7, with TRBD2 matching over 8 bases. Losses at the gene ends were 4 bases for V and 5 bases for J; bases not matched to a gene: 4. This CDR3 contains 12 residues. CDR1 is SQVTM and CDR2 is ANQGSEA in the germline V gene. CDR3 loop: CSVAVAGNEQYF. For the CDR3, the DNA is TGCAGCGTTGCGGTAGCGGGGAACGAGCAGTACTTC.

The chain has TRBV5-4 and TRBJ2-2, with D maybe TRBD1 (6 bases). Trimming removed 3 bases at V and 6 bases at J, with 12 bases between. Germline lookup yields CDR1 SGHNT and CDR2 YYREEE (reference sequence). The CDR3 sequence is 14 residues long. The CDR3 here is CASSSLQGAGELFF. The CDR3, as DNA: TGTGCCAGCAGCTCGCTACAGGGCGCCGGGGAGCTGTTTTTT.

The chain joins TRBV5-6 to TRBJ2-1, with 7 bases fitting TRBD2. J lost 4 bases, V lost 0 bases, and 7 bases had no gene match. Per germline, CDR1 SGHDT and CDR2 YYEEEE. This CDR3 contains 16 residues. CDR3 residues: CASSLGGLAGYNEQFF. The CDR3 DNA is TGTGCCAGCAGCTTGGGTGGATTAGCGGGTTACAATGAGCAGTTCTTC.

This clone has just a few counts. The chain is built from TRBV27 and TRBJ2-1; 7 nucleotides agree with TRBD1. CDR1 and CDR2 from the germline V gene are MNHEY and SMNVEV (reference sequence). V was pared by 1 base and J by 4 bases, with 1 base of the junction left unmatched. CDR3 length: 14 residues. CDR3 amino acids: CASSLWGQYNEQFF. The CDR3 region has the DNA TGTGCCAGCAGTTTATGGGGACAGTACAATGAGCAGTTCTTC.

The CDR3 loop reads CASSKPWASGDTDTQYF. CDR3 in DNA: TGTGCCAGCAGTAAACCCTGGGCTAGCGGTGACACAGATACGCAGTATTTT. The chain uses TRBV27 and TRBJ2-3; 7 bases map to TRBD2. This CDR3 has 17 amino acids. V was clipped by 5 bases and J by 2 bases; unmatched bases: 13. The germline gives CDR1 MNHEY, CDR2 SMNVEV (reference sequence).